This TCR beta chain was identified during a study of shared clonotypes between healthy human individuals. Trimming shortened V by 2 bases and J by 2 bases, and 7 bases separated the two germline ends. The CDR3 loop spans 13 amino acids. The V gene's germline CDR1 is MNHEY and CDR2 SMNVEV (reference sequence). As for this clone: The target antigen is unknown. Other DNA variants within this sample encode the same CDR3.

Study findings and constraints: Having only a few donors restricted how much genetic and exposure-history diversity was captured.

The genomic DNA of each subset was split evenly across several immunoSEQ plates. Profiled with immunoSEQ multiplex PCR; TCRdb holds only in-frame clones, not every one. The data contain a few hundred thousand clones, less than 97% of them seen just once; the ten biggest clones take up around 0.11%. Positive CCR7 selection of CD45RO-negative cells yielded the naive CD8 cells, and terminally differentiated effector memory CD45RA+ cells were excluded. J is TRBJ2-7 and V is TRBV27, with D possibly being TRBD2 (5 bases). Material: naive CD8+ T cells sorted from blood. The sequence derives from a woman in her twenties or thirties in good health. In DNA, the CDR3 is TGTGCCAGCAGTTTACTCGGGGCCTACGAGCAGTACTTC. It codes for CASSLLGAYEQYF.